The 23 T cell receptor beta chains below all came from one sample that was sequenced in a study of blood T cell repertoires in COVID-19. Generated by immunoSEQ multiplex PCR, the TCRdb table keeps only in-frame clones and is missing some. This sample carries fewer than 500,000 clones, 80% to 90% of them seen once, and the ten largest clones take around 1.1%. The material sequenced was PBMCs or T cells enriched from blood (not recorded which). The receptors here all came from a man under 40 who had recovered from COVID-19.

This sequence joins TRBV7-2 and TRBJ2-7, with 9 nucleotides matching TRBD1. V was clipped by 5 bases and J by 0 bases; unmatched bases: 8. CDR3 length: 16 amino acids. Germline assignment: CDR1 SGHTA and CDR2 FQGNSA. The CDR3 coding sequence is TGTGCCAGCAGCCCCCCGGGACAGGGATTCTCCTACGAGCAGTACTTC. It translates to CASSPPGQGFSYEQYF.

The chain carries TRBV24-1 and TRBJ1-3; no reliable D call. This CDR3 has 13 residues. Trimming left V 3 bases short and J 7 bases short, with 9 bases between. In germline, CDR1 is KGHDR, CDR2 SFDVKD. This CDR3 is CATSDLHGNTIYF. In DNA, the CDR3 is TGTGCCACCAGTGATCTCCACGGTAACACCATATATTTT.

V and J are TRBV7-6 and TRBJ2-1; 11 nucleotides agree with TRBD2. Germline lookup yields CDR1 SGHVS and CDR2 FNYEAQ. Germline trimming cut 5 bases from V and 5 bases from J; bases unmatched to any gene: 11. The CDR3 runs 17 residues. The CDR3 region has the DNA TGTGCCAGCAGCCCAGGGGGTAGCGGGAGGGCCCACAATGAGCAGTTCTTC. It encodes CASSPGGSGRAHNEQFF.

The CDR3: CASSPDGANSGNTIYF. CDR3 sequence (DNA): TGTGCCAGCAGCCCGGATGGGGCCAACTCTGGAAACACCATATATTTT. The gene calls are TRBV5-4 and TRBJ1-3, with a possible D match to TRBD1 (5 bases). The V end was cut by 4 bases, the J end by 0 bases, with 14 bases between. Germline CDR1 reads SGHNT; CDR2 reads YYREEE (reference sequence). The CDR3 runs to 16 residues.

This rearrangement joins TRBV15 to TRBJ1-6, with TRBD1 identical over 7 bases. The CDR3 loop spans 15 amino acids. Trimming removed 0 bases from V and 9 bases from J; junction bases left unmatched: 5. Germline V gives CDR1 LNHNV, CDR2 YYDKDF (reference sequence). As DNA, the CDR3 is TGTGCCACCAGCAGAGATACCTCAGGGGGTTCACCCCTCCACTTT. Its translation is CATSRDTSGGSPLHF.

The chain joins TRBV10-3 to TRBJ1-3; D not certain. This CDR3 is 13 amino acids long. Germline values: CDR1 ENHRY, CDR2 SYGVKD. V dropped 10 bases and J dropped 9 bases, with 19 bases sitting between them. CDR3 region: CATTIKSRGTIYF. The CDR3 nucleotides are TGTGCCACAACCATAAAGAGTCGGGGCACCATATATTTT.

The rearrangement links TRBV28 to TRBJ1-2; D unclear. V lost 3 bases and J 8 bases, leaving 16 bases between the germline ends. CDR3 size: 14 residues. From germline, CDR1 is MDHEN and CDR2 SYDVKM. The CDR3 loop reads CASSFQGSAGGYTF. CDR3 sequence (DNA): TGTGCCAGCAGTTTCCAAGGTTCCGCAGGAGGCTACACCTTC.

The V gene is TRBV29-1, the J gene TRBJ1-2; 9 bases fit TRBD1. The CDR3 is 13 amino acids. J lost 3 bases, V lost 4 bases, and 3 bases had no gene match. From germline, CDR1 is SQVTM and CDR2 ANQGSEA. The CDR3: CSVGTGVDYGYTF. CDR3 in DNA: TGCAGCGTTGGGACAGGGGTAGACTATGGCTACACCTTC.

The gene calls are TRBV10-3 and TRBJ2-3; D remains unclear. Trimming left V 0 bases short and J 4 bases short, with 8 bases between. Per germline, CDR1 ENHRY and CDR2 SYGVKD. This CDR3 has 14 residues. This chain's CDR3 is CAISESTGADTQYF. The CDR3 nucleotides are TGTGCCATCAGTGAGTCGACTGGCGCAGATACGCAGTATTTT.

The rearrangement links TRBV5-1 to TRBJ2-5; 8 bases are shared with TRBD1. The CDR3 length is 14 residues. The V and J ends lost 5 bases and 3 bases, in that order; junction bases with no gene match: 6. CDR1 SGHRS and CDR2 YFSETQ come from the germline V gene. CDR3 sequence reads: CASSSTTGEETQYF. The CDR3 DNA follows: TGCGCCAGCAGTTCTACGACAGGGGAAGAGACCCAGTACTTC.

J is TRBJ2-7 and V is TRBV28; 12 nucleotides line up with TRBD2. The length of the CDR3 is 18 residues. V shed 2 bases and J 3 bases; nucleotides not matched to a gene: 11. Germline V gene sequence: CDR1 MDHEN, CDR2 SYDVKM. The CDR3 region has the DNA TGTGCCAGCAGTTTAATTTGGTCTAGCGGGAGGGCCATCTACGAGCAGTACTTC. Encoded protein: CASSLIWSSGRAIYEQYF.

This clone occurred once. The chain's CDR3 is CASSLAKSTGGPLAGELFF. The CDR3 region has the DNA TGCGCCAGCAGCTTGGCCAAATCGACGGGAGGGCCGTTGGCCGGGGAGCTGTTTTTT. The chain has TRBV5-1 and TRBJ2-2; TRBD2 agrees at 8 bases. With 0 bases clipped from V and 6 bases from J, the junction kept 16 bases outside the gene matches. This CDR3 contains 19 residues. Germline V gene lookup returns CDR1 SGHRS and CDR2 YFSETQ.

This clone showed up just once. This chain links TRBV19 with TRBJ1-1; D ambiguous. The CDR3 has 14 amino acids. Trimming took 7 bases from V and 5 from J, leaving 17 bases between them. Germline V gene sequence: CDR1 LNHDA, CDR2 SQIVND (reference sequence). CDR3 DNA sequence: TGTGCCAGTACCGTGGCGGGAGCGAGGACTGAAGCTTTCTTT. It specifies CASTVAGARTEAFF.

The chain is built from TRBV19 and TRBJ1-5; D is undetermined. CDR1 is LNHDA, CDR2 SQIVND, per germline (reference sequence). The CDR3 loop spans 16 amino acids. Trimming stripped 0 bases from V and 0 bases from J, with 9 bases between. CDR3 coding DNA: TGTGCCAGTAGTATAGATCCCAGATATAGCAATCAGCCCCAGCATTTT. It encodes CASSIDPRYSNQPQHF.

This clone was observed a single time. The J gene is TRBJ2-5, the V gene TRBV9; D is possibly TRBD2 (6 bases). The CDR3 consists of 15 residues. From germline, CDR1 is SGDLS and CDR2 YYNGEE. Trimming took 6 bases from V and 1 from J, leaving 16 bases between them. Here the CDR3 reads CASTKEGRGQETQYF. CDR3 in DNA: TGTGCCAGCACGAAGGAGGGTAGAGGCCAAGAGACCCAGTACTTC.

V and J are TRBV4-1 and TRBJ2-7, with 8 bases aligning to TRBD2. The trim removed 4 bases at V and 1 base at J, leaving 15 bases unmatched. Germline loops: CDR1 MGHRA, CDR2 YSYEKL. This CDR3 region has 18 residues. CDR3: CASSPGGRAAGVSYEQYF. The CDR3 DNA reads TGCGCCAGCAGCCCCGGGGGGCGTGCAGCGGGAGTTTCCTACGAGCAGTACTTC.

This chain joins TRBV3-1 (or the pseudogene TRBV3-2) and TRBJ2-2; 10 bases are a match to TRBD2. The CDR3 spans 17 residues. Trimming took 5 bases from V and 7 from J; bases not matched to a gene: 13. In germline, CDR1 is LGHDT, CDR2 YNNKEL (reference sequence). CDR3 sequence: CASSFASGSYFVGELFF. CDR3 in DNA: TGTGCCAGCAGCTTCGCTAGCGGGAGTTATTTTGTCGGGGAGCTGTTTTTT.

A few counts support this clone. V gene TRBV18 combines with J gene TRBJ2-1; 7 bases are shared with TRBD2. From germline, CDR1 is KGHSH and CDR2 LQKENI. CDR3 length: 16 amino acids. V was pared by 3 bases and J by 1 base, with 6 bases of the junction left unmatched. Here the CDR3 reads CASSPGGGPSYNEQFF. The CDR3 region has the DNA TGTGCCAGCTCACCGGGGGGAGGGCCTTCCTACAATGAGCAGTTCTTC.

This chain uses TRBV29-1 with TRBJ1-1; D is ambiguous. The CDR3 length is 12 residues. V lost 7 bases to trimming and J lost 6 bases, with 15 bases between them. The germline V gene encodes CDR1 SQVTM and CDR2 ANQGSEA. The CDR3: CSATTSGSEAFF. The CDR3 DNA reads TGCAGCGCTACTACATCGGGGTCTGAAGCTTTCTTT.

This chain links TRBV18 with TRBJ2-7; no clear D. The V gene lost 1 base and the J gene lost 5 bases, with 6 bases spanning the gap. Germline CDR1 KGHSH, CDR2 LQKENI. The CDR3 contains 12 residues. The CDR3 DNA follows: TGTGCCAGCTCACCACAGCGTAACGAGCAGTACTTC. Translation: CASSPQRNEQYF. The complete variable domain, with remaining parts taken from reference TRBV18 and TRBJ2-7, reads NAGVMQNPRHLVRRRGQEARLRCSPMKGHSHVYWYRQLPEEGLKFMVYLQKENIIDESGMPKERFSAEFPKEGPSILRIQQVVRGDSAAYFCASSPQRNEQYFGPGTRLTVT.

The chain has TRBV5-8 and TRBJ2-7; 8 bases align to TRBD1. Trimming removed 6 bases from V and 3 bases from J; junction bases left unmatched: 11. Per germline, CDR1 SGHTS and CDR2 YDEGEE. The CDR3 spans 15 residues. The chain's CDR3 is CASTNWTGILYEQYF. In DNA form, the CDR3 reads TGTGCCAGCACGAACTGGACAGGGATTCTCTACGAGCAGTACTTC.

This clone was recorded once. This sequence joins TRBV7-9 and TRBJ1-1; D possibly corresponds to TRBD1 (6 bases). The CDR3 consists of 15 residues. The germline V gene has CDR1 SEHNR and CDR2 FQNEAQ (reference sequence). Trimming cost V 7 bases and J 4 bases, with 19 bases left between them. CDR3 nucleotide sequence: TGTGCCAGCAAGATACAGGGCGGCCTCGGCACTGAAGCTTTCTTT. It codes for CASKIQGGLGTEAFF.

This clone came up once. This chain connects TRBV18 to TRBJ1-4, with TRBD1 matching over 8 bases. Unmatched junction bases numbered 5, after V lost 6 bases and J lost 5 bases. Germline lookup yields CDR1 KGHSH and CDR2 LQKENI. The CDR3 totals 14 residues. DNA of the CDR3: TGTGCCAGCTCGACCGGGACAGGAAATGAAAAACTGTTTTTT. Protein sequence: CASSTGTGNEKLFF. Variable domain in full (rest from reference TRBV18 and TRBJ1-4): NAGVMQNPRHLVRRRGQEARLRCSPMKGHSHVYWYRQLPEEGLKFMVYLQKENIIDESGMPKERFSAEFPKEGPSILRIQQVVRGDSAAYFCASSTGTGNEKLFFGSGTQLSVL.